Given below is one T cell receptor (beta chain) in context. The antigen it recognizes is unknown. There are no base qualities to consult, and no much larger clone falls within one base. The CDR3 regions of human TCRbeta chains were analyzed by immunosequencing. Processing in the source paper ran as follows. TCRs in the repertoires were matched against a reference library of SARS-CoV-2-specific TCRs that had been generated with the MIRA antigen-specificity platform. Breadth was defined as the fraction of unique TCRs that were SARS-CoV-2-associated, and depth was defined as the fraction of total T cells that were SARS-CoV-2-associated. Using the MIRA data, each spike-specific TCR was assigned both to the spike region to which the TCR was reactive and to a CD4 or CD8 class. Log10-transformed breadth and depth values were compared by one-way ANOVA with Sidak's multiple comparisons tests. TCRdb's version of the immuneACCESS table is confined to in-frame rearrangements and falls short of the full clone set. An unresolved V gene accounts for under half of the shortfall where checked; the remainder is of unknown origin. V and J calls plus clone size are reproduced from that table; the DNA served to infer D and trimming. The sample data list some 100,000 clones, and about 87% of these were observed just once. Together, the top ten hold 2.5% to 4% of the sample.

Reading the label with the study, this specimen's time point is: baseline before first vaccination. Vaccinee samples were obtained from the UK trials COV001 and COV002, which included a single-blind randomized controlled phase 2/3 trial of AZD1222 (ChAdOx1 nCoV-19) in healthy adults. Trial participant PBMC samples were collected at day 0 and day 28 after the second dose for TCRbeta chain sequencing. The germline V gene sets CDR1 to SGHRS and CDR2 to YFSETQ. V lost 3 bases and J lost 3 bases; the stretch between them is 9 bases long. The CDR3 holds 13 amino acids from the cysteine to the phenylalanine. Only the CDR3 DNA is retained, 39 bases long and in frame from the first base. This entry belongs to a study of T cell responses to AZD1222 COVID-19 vaccine (dated by TCRdb to the early 2020s). Concerning the study at large: AZD1222 recipients whose second dose came at about 4 weeks and those whose second dose came at about 12 weeks were combined into one group, since spike-specific TCR depth and breadth did not differ between the two schedules. A total of 233 trial participants underwent TCR sequencing, of whom 200 to 220 received two doses of AZD1222 and around 25 received two doses of the MenACWY control vaccine. Trial participants were enrolled by age into subgroups of 18-55, 56-69 and 70-plus years, and around 150, 28 and 57 TCR-sequenced participants, respectively, were included in these subgroups.

Results and caveats for the whole study, not just this receptor: Because no day 14 peak-response samples were available, repertoires were characterized only after the peak T cell response. Nearly half of unique spike-specific TCRs reportedly recognized epitopes outside regions mutated in the B.1.351 and B.1.1.7 variants. After two AZD1222 doses, both the breadth and the depth of spike-specific TCRs were significantly higher than at day 0 and than in MenACWY recipients. Only six AZD1222 recipients were SARS-CoV-2 seropositive at baseline, limiting conclusions about previously exposed vaccinees. Participants were mostly white British and included more females than males, and it was suggested by the authors that clonal diversity may have been underestimated. In the small 56-69-year group, the increase in depth fell short of significance, most likely because of low power. The vaccine-associated CD4 TCRs covered the entire spike protein, and the dominant responses fell in regions 160-218 and 743-854.

The chain uses TRBV5-1 and TRBJ1-1; the D gene remains uncertain. The sample in question was peripheral blood, obtained on day 0 of AZD1222 vaccination. The receptor's source is an adult in good health. The DNA is as follows: TGCGCCAGCAGCTGGTCGAAAGACACTGAAGCTTTCTTT. Its coded protein is CASSWSKDTEAFF.